This T cell receptor beta chain comes out of a study of blood T cell repertoires in COVID-19. On the study more broadly: Sites in the United States, Italy and Spain provided acute and convalescent COVID-19 samples. The cDNA or gDNA used as material had been derived from T cells, B-cell-depleted T cells, or PBMCs.

Original data processing: By means of reference gene primer amplification, nucleated cell counts were estimated. Data came from immunoSEQ multiplex PCR; TCRdb stores just in-frame clones and leaves some out. V and J calls and clone size follow that table, whereas D and trimming were derived from the DNA. The sample has around 220,000 clones, roughly 80% seen once. The CDR3 runs to 14 residues. This chain joins TRBV1 and TRBJ1-2. TRBV1 is flagged as a pseudogene. This TCR came from a woman older than 75 with acute or convalescent COVID-19. The sequenced sample consisted of peripheral blood. The CDR3 loop reads CTSSQETPKEGYTF. CDR3 sequence (DNA): TGCACCAGCAGCCAAGAAACCCCCAAGGAGGGCTACACCTTC.